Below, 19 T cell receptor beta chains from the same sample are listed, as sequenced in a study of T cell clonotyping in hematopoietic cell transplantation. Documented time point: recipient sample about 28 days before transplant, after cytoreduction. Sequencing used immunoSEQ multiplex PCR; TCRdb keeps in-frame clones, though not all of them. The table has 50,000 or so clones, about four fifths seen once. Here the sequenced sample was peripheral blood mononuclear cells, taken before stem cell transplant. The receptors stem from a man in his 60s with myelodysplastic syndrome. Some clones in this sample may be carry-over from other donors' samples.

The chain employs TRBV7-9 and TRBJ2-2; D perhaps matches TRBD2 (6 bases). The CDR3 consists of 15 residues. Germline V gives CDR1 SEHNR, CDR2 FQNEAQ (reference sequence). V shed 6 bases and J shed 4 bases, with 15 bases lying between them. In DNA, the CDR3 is TGTGCCAGCAGTCTGAGGGAGGAAGGCACCGGGGAGCTGTTTTTT. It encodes CASSLREEGTGELFF.

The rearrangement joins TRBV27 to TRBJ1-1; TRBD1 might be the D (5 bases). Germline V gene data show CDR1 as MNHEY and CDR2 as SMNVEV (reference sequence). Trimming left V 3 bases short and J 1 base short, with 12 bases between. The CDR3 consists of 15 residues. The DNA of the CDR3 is TGTGCCAGCAGTTTTACCCCCGGGGGGAACACTGAAGCTTTCTTT. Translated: CASSFTPGGNTEAFF.

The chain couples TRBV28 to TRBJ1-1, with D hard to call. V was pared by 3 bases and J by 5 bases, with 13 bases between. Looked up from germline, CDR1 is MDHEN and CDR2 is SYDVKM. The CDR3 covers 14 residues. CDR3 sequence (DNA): TGTGCCAGCAGTTTGGGTCTCCGGGGAACTGAAGCTTTCTTT. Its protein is CASSLGLRGTEAFF.

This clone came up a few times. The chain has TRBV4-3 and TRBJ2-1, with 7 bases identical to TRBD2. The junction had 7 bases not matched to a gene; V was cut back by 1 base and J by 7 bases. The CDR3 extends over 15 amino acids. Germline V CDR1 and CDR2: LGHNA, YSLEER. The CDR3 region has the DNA TGCGCCAGCAGCCAAGGTGGGACTACCTGGAATGAGCAGTTCTTC. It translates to CASSQGGTTWNEQFF.

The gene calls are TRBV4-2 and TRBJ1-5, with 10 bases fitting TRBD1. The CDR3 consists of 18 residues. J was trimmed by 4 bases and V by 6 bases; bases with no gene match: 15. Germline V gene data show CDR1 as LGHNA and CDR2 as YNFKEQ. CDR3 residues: CASSRLPSGTGDNQPQHF. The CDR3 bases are TGTGCCAGCAGTCGACTTCCCTCCGGGACAGGGGATAATCAGCCCCAGCATTTT.

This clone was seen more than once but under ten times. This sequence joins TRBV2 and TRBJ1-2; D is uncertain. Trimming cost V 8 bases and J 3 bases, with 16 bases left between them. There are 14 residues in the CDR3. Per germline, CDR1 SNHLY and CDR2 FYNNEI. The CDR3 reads CASEDGGPYYGYTF. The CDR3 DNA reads TGTGCCAGCGAGGACGGTGGGCCGTACTATGGCTACACCTTC. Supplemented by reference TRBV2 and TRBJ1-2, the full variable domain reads EPEVTQTPSHQVTQMGQEVILRCVPISNHLYFYWYRQILGQKVEFLVSFYNNEISEKSEIFDDQFSVERPDGSNFTLKIRSTKLEDSAMYFCASEDGGPYYGYTFGSGTRLTVV.

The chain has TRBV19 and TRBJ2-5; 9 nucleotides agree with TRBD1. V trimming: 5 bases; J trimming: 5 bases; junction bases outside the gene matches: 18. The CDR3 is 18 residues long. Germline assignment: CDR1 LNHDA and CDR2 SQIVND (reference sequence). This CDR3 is CASSPGAGQGGRRETQYF. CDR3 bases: TGTGCCAGTAGTCCTGGGGCGGGACAGGGTGGACGAAGGGAGACCCAGTACTTC.

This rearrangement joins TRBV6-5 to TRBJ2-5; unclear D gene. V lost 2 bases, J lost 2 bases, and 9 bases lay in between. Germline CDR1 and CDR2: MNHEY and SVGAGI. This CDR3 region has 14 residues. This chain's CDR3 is CASSYNGLQETQYF. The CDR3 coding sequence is TGTGCCAGCAGTTACAATGGCCTACAAGAGACCCAGTACTTC.

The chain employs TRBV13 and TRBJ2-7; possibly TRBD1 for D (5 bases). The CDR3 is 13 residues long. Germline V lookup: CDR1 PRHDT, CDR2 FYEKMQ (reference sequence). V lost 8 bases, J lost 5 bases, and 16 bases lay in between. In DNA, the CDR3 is TGTGCCAGCGGCACAGGAGTAGTCCACGAGCAGTACTTC. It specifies CASGTGVVHEQYF.

The CDR3 nucleotides read TGTGCCAGCAGCAGCGGGATCTACAACTATGGCTACACCTTC. This sequence encodes CASSSGIYNYGYTF. This rearrangement joins TRBV11-2 to TRBJ1-2, with no clear D. Germline V lookup: CDR1 SGHAT, CDR2 FQNNGV. This CDR3 has 14 residues. V lost 5 bases, J lost 2 bases, and 12 bases lay in between.

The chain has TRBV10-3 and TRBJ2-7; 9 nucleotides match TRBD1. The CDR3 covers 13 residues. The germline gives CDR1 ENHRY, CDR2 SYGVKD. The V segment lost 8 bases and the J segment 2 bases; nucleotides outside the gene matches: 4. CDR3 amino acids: CAIRDREAYEQYF. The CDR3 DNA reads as TGTGCCATCCGGGACAGGGAGGCCTACGAGCAGTACTTC.

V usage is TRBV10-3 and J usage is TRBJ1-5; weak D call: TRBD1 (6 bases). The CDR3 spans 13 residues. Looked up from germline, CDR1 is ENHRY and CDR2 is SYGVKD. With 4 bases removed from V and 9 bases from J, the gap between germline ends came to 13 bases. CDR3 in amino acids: CAISGQAGVPQHF. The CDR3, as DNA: TGTGCCATCAGTGGACAGGCGGGCGTGCCCCAGCATTTT.

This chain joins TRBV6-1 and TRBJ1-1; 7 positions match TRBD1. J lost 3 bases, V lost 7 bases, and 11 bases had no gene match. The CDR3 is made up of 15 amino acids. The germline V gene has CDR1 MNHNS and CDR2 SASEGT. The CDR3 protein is CASTHHNDRDTEAFF. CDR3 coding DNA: TGTGCCAGCACCCATCACAACGACAGGGACACTGAAGCTTTCTTT.

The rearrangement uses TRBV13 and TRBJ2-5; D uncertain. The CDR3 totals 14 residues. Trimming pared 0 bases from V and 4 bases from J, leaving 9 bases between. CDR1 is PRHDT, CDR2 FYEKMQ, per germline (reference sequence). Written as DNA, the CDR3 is TGTGCCAGCAGCTTAGGGTTGGTGGGAGAGACCCAGTACTTC. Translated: CASSLGLVGETQYF.

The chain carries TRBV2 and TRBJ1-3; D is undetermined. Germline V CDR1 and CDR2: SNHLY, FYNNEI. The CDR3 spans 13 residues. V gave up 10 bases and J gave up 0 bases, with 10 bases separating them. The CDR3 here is CATKLSSGNTIYF. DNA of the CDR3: TGTGCCACGAAGTTATCCTCTGGAAACACCATATATTTT.

The CDR3 DNA follows: TGTGCCATCAGTGAGGGACGGAGAGCTAACTATGGCTACACCTTC. The encoded protein is CAISEGRRANYGYTF. V is TRBV10-3 and J is TRBJ1-2, with no clear D. V lost 2 bases and J 0 bases, leaving 10 bases between the germline ends. Per the germline V gene, CDR1 is ENHRY and CDR2 is SYGVKD. This CDR3 is built from 15 residues.

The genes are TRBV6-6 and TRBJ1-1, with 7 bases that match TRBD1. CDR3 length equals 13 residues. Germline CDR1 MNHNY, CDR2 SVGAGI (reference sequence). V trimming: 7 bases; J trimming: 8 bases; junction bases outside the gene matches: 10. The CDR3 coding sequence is TGTGCCAGCACTCCGTTCCGGGACAGCGAAGCTTTCTTT. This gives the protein CASTPFRDSEAFF.

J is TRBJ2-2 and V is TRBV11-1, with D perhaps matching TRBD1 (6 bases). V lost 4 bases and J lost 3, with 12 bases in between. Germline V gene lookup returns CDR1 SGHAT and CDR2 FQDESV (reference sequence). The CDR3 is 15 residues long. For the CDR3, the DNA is TGTGCCAGCAGCTCGCGGACAGTATACACCGGGGAGCTGTTTTTT. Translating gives CASSSRTVYTGELFF.

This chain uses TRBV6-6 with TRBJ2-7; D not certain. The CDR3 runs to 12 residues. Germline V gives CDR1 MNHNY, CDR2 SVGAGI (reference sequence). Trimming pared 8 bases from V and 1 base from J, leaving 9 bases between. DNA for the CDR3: TGTGCCAGCGTAGGGAAATCCTACGAGCAGTACTTC. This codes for CASVGKSYEQYF.